This entry concerns a single T cell receptor beta chain. Its antigen remains unknown. The CDR3 is 15 amino acids. Deletions cut 2 bases from V and 4 bases from J, with 14 bases between. In germline, CDR1 is MNHNS, CDR2 SASEGT. This sample stems from a study of CD8 T cells in ankylosing spondylitis. As the method for making TCR beta libraries, quantitative 5'-RACE with molecular barcodes was used. One entry per CDR3 protein, called by TCRdb with MiXCR from the 5' RACE reads. The data contain tens of thousands of distinct CDR3 sequences, 6.2% of them singletons. Study conclusions and caveats: Researchers reportedly found disease-linked clones significantly enriched in matched ankylosing spondylitis synovial fluid. A CD8+ phenotype characterized the disease-linked clones, which were relatively rare in peripheral blood. Seemingly characteristic of ankylosing spondylitis blood was a TCR beta motif consisting of about 8 highly homologous variants.

This TCR derives from a male donor with ankylosing spondylitis. The rearrangement joins TRBV6-1 to TRBJ2-5; D possibly corresponds to TRBD2 (6 bases). The sample comprised synovial fluid, either unsorted or a sorted T cell fraction (not recorded which). The CDR3 region is CASSELGGFPETQYF. The CDR3 region has the DNA TGTGCCAGCAGTGAACTTGGGGGGTTCCCAGAGACCCAGTACTTC.